This T cell receptor (beta chain) is from a study of spatial heterogeneity in lung cancer. About the research overall: Alpha-chain sequences were consistently detected less often than beta-chain sequences.

This clonotype was observed a handful of times. The target antigen is unknown. The study, taken as a whole, reports: In tumors, expanded intratumoral alpha and beta TCR counts tracked mutation counts.

MiXCR, run by TCRdb on the 5' RACE reads, gives a single entry per CDR3 protein. Of some 96,000 distinct CDR3 sequences listed, 3.5% to 5% are singletons. Stated time point: sample taken at primary tumor resection. CDR3 length equals 18 residues. Per germline, CDR1 SNHLY and CDR2 FYNNEI. V trimming: 2 bases; J trimming: 8 bases; junction bases outside the gene matches: 18. The source is a male donor with early-stage non-small cell lung cancer. The gene calls are TRBV2 and TRBJ2-1, with 7 nucleotides matching TRBD2. The sample was lung tumor tissue, taken at surgery. The CDR3 region is CASSERGRSAGSRDEQFF. The CDR3, as DNA: TGTGCCAGCAGTGAAAGGGGCCGTTCAGCGGGATCGAGGGATGAGCAGTTCTTC.